This is a list of T cell receptor beta chains from one sample in a study of naive and memory T cell subsets. From the 5' RACE reads, TCRdb called clonotypes with MiXCR, one entry per CDR3 protein. The table includes 60,000 or so distinct CDR3 sequences, approximately 6.6% detected once. These receptors all come from a male donor in good health. Both conserved end residues are part of each CDR3. D genes are given only for firm matches. Not every row has a clone size; where given, it reads once, few, many or a size class.

j_call cdr3_length v_call clone_size d_call cdr3_aa cdr3_nt
TRBJ1-2 14 TRBV27 many . CASSFQGGDYGYTF TGTGCCAGCAGTTTCCAGGGTGGCGACTATGGCTACACCTTC
TRBJ2-3 14 TRBV29-1 . TRBD2 CSVGGAAGADTQYF TGCAGCGTGGGGGGGGCAGCGGGAGCAGATACGCAGTATTTT
TRBJ2-7 15 TRBV6-6 many . CASSYSQGRSYEQYF TGTGCCAGCAGTTACTCGCAGGGGCGGTCCTACGAGCAGTACTTC
TRBJ2-7 13 TRBV29-1 many . CSVEPRGFGEQYF TGCAGCGTTGAGCCTCGGGGATTCGGGGAGCAGTACTTC
TRBJ2-1 16 TRBV6-5 . . CASRRFGAGKNNEQFF TGTGCCAGCCGACGCTTCGGGGCGGGAAAGAACAATGAGCAGTTCTTC
TRBJ2-3 15 TRBV20-1 . TRBD2 CSAPRPSGRTDTQYF TGCAGTGCTCCCCGGCCTAGCGGCCGCACAGATACGCAGTATTTT
TRBJ1-2 15 TRBV20-1 many TRBD1 CSARDPGGTVYGYTF TGCAGTGCTAGAGATCCAGGGGGGACAGTGTATGGCTACACCTTC
TRBJ2-7 16 TRBV11-2 many . CASSLTGQGDNYEQYF TGTGCCAGCAGCTTAACCGGACAAGGGGATAACTACGAGCAGTACTTC
TRBJ2-5 20 TRBV6-6 few TRBD2 CASSSADRGTSGGRVETQYF TGTGCCAGCAGTTCTGCAGACCGGGGGACTAGCGGGGGGCGAGTGGAGACCCAGTACTTC
TRBJ2-3 14 TRBV7-9 . TRBD1 CASPTGGLMDTQYF TGTGCCAGCCCCACAGGGGGCTTGATGGATACGCAGTATTTT
TRBJ2-6 15 TRBV5-4 many . CASSFRDSGANVLTF TGTGCCAGCAGCTTTAGGGATTCTGGGGCCAACGTCCTGACTTTC
TRBJ2-7 15 TRBV25-1 many . CASRGGSEISYEQYF TGTGCCAGCAGGGGGGGATCTGAGATCTCCTACGAGCAGTACTTC
TRBJ2-3 13 TRBV19 few . CASSRRGPDTQYF TGTGCCAGTTCTCGCCGAGGCCCCGATACGCAGTATTTT
TRBJ2-3 14 TRBV6-5 many TRBD1 CASRQGLGTDTQYF TGTGCCAGCAGACAGGGGTTGGGTACAGATACGCAGTATTTT
TRBJ2-1 13 TRBV14 few . CASSLPGSNEQFF TGTGCCAGCAGCCTTCCCGGTAGCAATGAGCAGTTCTTC
TRBJ2-4 15 TRBV5-6 many . CASSFDGVAKNIQYF TGTGCCAGCAGCTTTGATGGGGTTGCCAAAAACATTCAGTACTTC
TRBJ1-1 13 TRBV12-5 . . CASGRDGNTEAFF TGTGCTAGTGGCAGGGACGGTAACACTGAAGCTTTCTTT
TRBJ2-3 15 TRBV6-1 many TRBD1 CASSEFPGQGDTQYF TGTGCCAGCAGTGAATTTCCCGGACAGGGTGATACGCAGTATTTT
TRBJ2-5 17 TRBV6-6 . TRBD2 CASSYSTGGGGRETQYF TGTGCCAGCAGTTACTCGACCGGCGGCGGGGGGAGAGAGACCCAGTACTTC
TRBJ2-7 15 TRBV6-5 . . CASSTPTAVGGEQYF TGTGCCAGCAGTACCCCTACAGCCGTTGGGGGCGAGCAGTACTTC
TRBJ2-1 12 TRBV29-1 many . CSGRLVYNEQFF TGCAGCGGACGGCTAGTTTACAATGAGCAGTTCTTC
TRBJ2-5 16 TRBV11-2 few TRBD1 CASSIHDRGYKETQYF TGTGCCAGCAGCATTCACGACAGGGGTTACAAAGAGACCCAGTACTTC
TRBJ1-5 15 TRBV5-1 many . CASSWGYNSNQPQHF TGCGCCAGCAGCTGGGGTTACAATAGCAATCAGCCCCAGCATTTT
TRBJ2-5 18 TRBV10-3 few . CAISGKGSGQGRQETQYF TGTGCCATCAGTGGAAAGGGGTCTGGGCAGGGCAGGCAAGAGACCCAGTACTTC
TRBJ1-2 16 TRBV12-3/TRBV12-4 many TRBD1 CASTITGGLGFYGYTF TGTGCCAGCACAATTACAGGGGGCCTCGGTTTCTATGGCTACACCTTC
TRBJ2-1 17 TRBV20-1 many TRBD2 CSASSPRAGGFYNEQFF TGCAGTGCTAGTTCCCCCAGAGCGGGAGGCTTCTACAATGAGCAGTTCTTC
TRBJ1-3 17 TRBV9 . . CASSVDSQKSSGNTIYF TGTGCCAGCAGCGTAGATTCACAGAAGTCCTCTGGAAACACCATATATTTT
TRBJ2-7 13 TRBV29-1 few TRBD2 CSVTAGDPYEQYF TGCAGCGTTACTGCGGGAGACCCATACGAGCAGTACTTC
TRBJ2-3 16 TRBV5-1 few TRBD2 CASSLRSGRAWDTQYF TGCGCCAGCAGCTTGAGAAGCGGGAGGGCCTGGGATACGCAGTATTTT
TRBJ1-5 12 TRBV7-8 many . CASSPGGQPQHF TGTGCCAGCAGCCCAGGCGGTCAGCCCCAGCATTTT
TRBJ2-3 15 TRBV27 many TRBD1 CASSRGQGFTDTQYF TGTGCCAGCAGTAGGGGACAGGGGTTCACAGATACGCAGTATTTT
TRBJ2-2 17 TRBV5-4 . TRBD2 CASSLPGLALNTGELFF TGTGCCAGCAGCTTGCCGGGACTAGCGCTGAACACCGGGGAGCTGTTTTTT
TRBJ2-1 18 TRBV2 many TRBD2 CASSSLPPGLAGLNEQFF TGTGCCAGCAGTTCCCTCCCGCCGGGACTAGCGGGGCTCAATGAGCAGTTCTTC
TRBJ1-1 11 TRBV20-1 many . CSARDRSEAFF TGCAGTGCTAGAGATAGGTCTGAAGCTTTCTTT
TRBJ2-1 15 TRBV20-1 few TRBD2 CSAPGGRMGYNEQFF TGCAGTGCTCCCGGGGGGAGAATGGGCTACAATGAGCAGTTCTTC
TRBJ2-1 14 TRBV11-3 . . CASSLVSGGGEQFF TGTGCCAGCAGCTTAGTGAGCGGAGGGGGGGAGCAGTTCTTC
TRBJ2-2 14 TRBV20-1 many . CSARGSGTTGELFF TGCAGTGCTAGAGGCAGCGGTACCACCGGGGAGCTGTTTTTT
TRBJ1-1 13 TRBV10-3 few . CAARAQLNTEAFF TGTGCCGCCAGAGCACAGCTGAACACTGAAGCTTTCTTT
TRBJ1-2 15 TRBV19 few TRBD1 CASSTLVDRVEGYTF TGTGCCAGTAGTACCCTCGTCGACAGGGTGGAAGGCTACACCTTC
TRBJ2-5 14 TRBV7-6 many . CASSLRRGYETQYF TGTGCCAGCAGCCTCCGCCGGGGGTACGAGACCCAGTACTTC
TRBJ2-5 14 TRBV2 few . CASSEMSRGQTQYF TGTGCCAGCAGTGAAATGTCAAGGGGACAGACCCAGTACTTC
TRBJ2-1 14 TRBV6-1 few . CASSEAYTYNEQFF TGTGCCAGCAGTGAAGCGTACACTTACAATGAGCAGTTCTTC
TRBJ2-7 14 TRBV20-1 many TRBD1 CSARDSGGQSPQYF TGCAGTGCTAGAGATTCAGGGGGACAGAGCCCACAGTACTTC
TRBJ2-7 12 TRBV6-1 . . CASVTGIYEQYF TGTGCCAGCGTAACGGGGATCTACGAGCAGTACTTC
TRBJ2-1 16 TRBV5-1 . TRBD1 CASSLVARGLGNEQFF TGCGCCAGCAGCTTGGTGGCCAGGGGGTTGGGGAATGAGCAGTTCTTC
TRBJ2-1 15 TRBV11-2 many TRBD2 CASRGGEDGYNEQFF TGTGCCAGCAGGGGGGGGGAGGACGGCTACAATGAGCAGTTCTTC
TRBJ2-7 12 TRBV6-2/TRBV6-3 . . CASSPDYYEQYF TGTGCCAGCAGTCCGGACTACTACGAGCAGTACTTC
TRBJ2-7 15 TRBV29-1 . . CSVEFGGRGSYEQYF TGCAGCGTTGAATTCGGGGGCAGAGGCTCCTACGAGCAGTACTTC
TRBJ2-3 14 TRBV11-2 many . CASSSARGVDTQYF TGTGCCAGCAGCTCCGCCAGGGGGGTAGATACGCAGTATTTT
TRBJ2-7 17 TRBV3-1 many TRBD2 CASSQGLANTLSYEQYF TGTGCCAGCAGCCAGGGACTAGCCAACACTCTCTCCTACGAGCAGTACTTC